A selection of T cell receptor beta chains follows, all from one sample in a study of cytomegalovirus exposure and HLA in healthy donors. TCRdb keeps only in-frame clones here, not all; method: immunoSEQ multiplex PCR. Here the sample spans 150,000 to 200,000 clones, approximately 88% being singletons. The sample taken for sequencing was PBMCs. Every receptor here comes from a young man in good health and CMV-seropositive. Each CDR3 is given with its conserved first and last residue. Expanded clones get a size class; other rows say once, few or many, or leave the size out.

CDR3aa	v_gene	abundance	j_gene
CASSVGALEETQYF	TRBV9	once	TRBJ2-5
CASSPDGQGEQPQHF	TRBV7-2	.	TRBJ1-5
CASSSPTGDYEQYF	TRBV7-9	.	TRBJ2-7
CASSQGTPGETQYF	TRBV18	.	TRBJ2-5
CSGLSTDTQYF	TRBV29-1	.	TRBJ2-3
CASSQEAGEETQYF	TRBV25-1	.	TRBJ2-5
CASSLGVAGVYEQYF	TRBV7-2	.	TRBJ2-7
CASSTDRTTEAFF	TRBV11-1	.	TRBJ1-1
CASSLADRTYGYTF	TRBV7-2	few	TRBJ1-2
CASSRDSRTDTQYF	TRBV9	.	TRBJ2-3
CASSSPLAREQYF	TRBV5-4	.	TRBJ2-7
CASGADTGLNTGELFF	TRBV5-1	.	TRBJ2-2
CASSGSSGAPVSNEQFF	TRBV25-1	.	TRBJ2-1
CASSLGQKNIQYF	TRBV19	once	TRBJ2-4
CASSNPTGGTEAFF	TRBV7-9	.	TRBJ1-1
CASSLGTVGNEKLFF	TRBV27	.	TRBJ1-4
CATSRGGTGNEQYF	TRBV15	.	TRBJ2-7
CAWRVAGAVTGELFF	TRBV30	.	TRBJ2-2
CASSPRGEEKLFF	TRBV18	.	TRBJ1-4
CASSPKRANTGELFF	TRBV14	once	TRBJ2-2
CASSDGQSNQPQHF	TRBV6-1	.	TRBJ1-5
CAWSTPGGETQYF	TRBV30	.	TRBJ2-5
CSVELQGNNEQFF	TRBV29-1	.	TRBJ2-1
CASSGERAYEQYF	TRBV6-1	.	TRBJ2-7
CSVPMRVDGSGELFF	TRBV29-1	few	TRBJ2-2
CASPLERSTDTQYF	TRBV2	.	TRBJ2-3
CASSLVGTRNLGSYEQYF	TRBV7-2	.	TRBJ2-7
CASSLGAGGPEDTQYF	TRBV11-2	.	TRBJ2-3
CASSSPTGANTDTQYF	TRBV6-6	.	TRBJ2-3
CASSQNPNTQYF	TRBV4-2	.	TRBJ2-3
CASSLWGQGNQPQHF	TRBV5-6	once	TRBJ1-5
CASSGLAGVNEQFF	TRBV6-4	.	TRBJ2-1
CASSGHSEAFF	TRBV27	.	TRBJ1-1
CASGWGLGADTQYF	TRBV12-5	.	TRBJ2-3
CASSLLAGFGDTQYF	TRBV7-3	few	TRBJ2-3